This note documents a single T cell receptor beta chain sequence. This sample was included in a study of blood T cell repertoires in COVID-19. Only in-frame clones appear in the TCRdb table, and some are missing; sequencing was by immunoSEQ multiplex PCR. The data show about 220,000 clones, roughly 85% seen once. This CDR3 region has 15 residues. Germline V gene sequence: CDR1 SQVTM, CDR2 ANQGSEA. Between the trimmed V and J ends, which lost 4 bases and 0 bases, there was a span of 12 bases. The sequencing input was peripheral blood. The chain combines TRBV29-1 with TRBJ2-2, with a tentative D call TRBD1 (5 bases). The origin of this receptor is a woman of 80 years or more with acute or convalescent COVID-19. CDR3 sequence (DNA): TGCAGCGTTGGACAGCCGTATGCGAACACCGGGGAGCTGTTTTTT. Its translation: CSVGQPYANTGELFF.